The 27 T cell receptor beta chains given below trace back to one sample, sequenced in a study of patients and donors after allogeneic stem cell transplantation. In TCRdb, the RT-PCR reads were re-called with MiXCR into one record per CDR3 protein. The sample yields hundreds of thousands of distinct CDR3 sequences, 15% to 20% seen once. Specimen: blood, either unsorted or a sorted T cell fraction (not recorded which). These receptors all come from a human donor who was either an allogeneic HSCT recipient or a stem cell or donor lymphocyte infusion donor (not recorded which). It is not recorded whose cells these are; they may come from a transplant donor.

The chain is built from TRBV24-1 and TRBJ1-2; TRBD1 matches 9 bases. Germline V gene sequence: CDR1 KGHDR, CDR2 SFDVKD. CDR3 length: 15 residues. V trimming: 4 bases; J trimming: 5 bases; junction bases outside the gene matches: 7. The CDR3 sequence: CATSDLTGGPYGYTF. The CDR3 nucleotides read TGTGCCACCAGTGACCTGACAGGGGGGCCGTATGGCTACACCTTC.

This clonotype has just a few counts. The J gene is TRBJ2-1, the V gene TRBV10-3; D may be TRBD1 (6 bases). There are 16 residues in the CDR3. The germline CDR1 and CDR2 sequences are ENHRY and SYGVKD. The ends were cut back, 1 base at V and 8 bases at J, with 18 bases in the middle. CDR3 region: CAISELGTKAGDEQFF. CDR3 nucleotide sequence: TGTGCCATCAGTGAGTTGGGGACAAAGGCTGGGGATGAGCAGTTCTTC.

The chain links TRBV27 to TRBJ2-1, with 9 bases that match TRBD2. The length of the CDR3 is 16 residues. The germline V gene encodes CDR1 MNHEY and CDR2 SMNVEV (reference sequence). J was trimmed by 10 bases and V by 2 bases; bases with no gene match: 12. CDR3 bases: TGTGCCAGCAGTTTAATTTTGGCGGGAGGGCCGGAAGAGCAGTTCTTC. It codes for CASSLILAGGPEEQFF.

This chain joins TRBV9 and TRBJ2-1; a weak D match, TRBD1 (5 bases). The CDR3 has 15 residues. V was clipped by 3 bases and J by 2 bases, with 12 bases between them. Germline values: CDR1 SGDLS, CDR2 YYNGEE. CDR3 protein: CASSGGRAPYNEQFF. The DNA of the CDR3 is TGTGCCAGCAGCGGCGGCAGGGCACCCTACAATGAGCAGTTCTTC.

This sequence joins TRBV2 and TRBJ2-2; a weak D match, TRBD2 (6 bases). The CDR3 runs to 16 residues. Trimming took 4 bases from V and 6 from J, leaving 18 bases between them. Per germline, CDR1 SNHLY and CDR2 FYNNEI. The DNA of the CDR3 is TGTGCCAGCAGTGGTGTAGCGGATAGGCAGGCCGGGGAGCTGTTTTTT. Translated, it gives CASSGVADRQAGELFF.

This clonotype was found many times. One junction end does not reproduce the germline sequence, and a read error may be involved. The chain recombines TRBV18 with TRBJ2-7; TRBD1 agrees at 7 bases. CDR1 is KGHSH, CDR2 LQKENI, per germline. This CDR3 is built from 14 residues. The CDR3 nucleotides read TGCGCCAGCAGCCCCCGGGACAGCTCCTACGAGCAGTACTTC. Translation gives CASSPRDSSYEQYF. The full variable domain, completed using reference TRBV18 and TRBJ2-7, is NAGVMQNPRHLVRRRGQEARLRCSPMKGHSHVYWYRQLPEEGLKFMVYLQKENIIDESGMPKERFSAEFPKEGPSILRIQQVVRGDSAAYFCASSPRDSSYEQYFGPGTRLTVT.

This clonotype was detected only a few times. The chain joins TRBV18 to TRBJ1-1; D is ambiguous. V gave up 3 bases and J gave up 1 base, with 9 bases separating them. Germline CDR1 and CDR2: KGHSH and LQKENI. This CDR3 region has 14 residues. CDR3 loop: CASSPGSSNTEAFF. Written as DNA, the CDR3 is TGTGCCAGCTCACCGGGCAGCTCGAACACTGAAGCTTTCTTT.

This clonotype occurred a few times. The rearrangement joins TRBV7-2 to TRBJ1-1, with D unclear. Per the germline V gene, CDR1 is SGHTA and CDR2 is FQGNSA. This CDR3 contains 15 residues. V lost 2 bases and J 0 bases, leaving 10 bases between the germline ends. This CDR3 is CASSLFIPMNTEAFF. The DNA for the CDR3 is TGTGCCAGCAGCTTATTTATTCCCATGAACACTGAAGCTTTCTTT.

This chain connects TRBV12-3 or TRBV12-4 to TRBJ1-5; 8 bases are a match to TRBD1. After removal of 6 bases from V and 1 base from J, the junction contained 17 bases not matched to a gene. The CDR3 runs to 19 residues. The CDR3 loop is CASRRWGQVIVISNQPQHF. CDR3 nucleotides: TGTGCCAGCAGAAGGTGGGGACAGGTGATTGTTATAAGCAATCAGCCCCAGCATTTT.

V gene TRBV4-2 combines with J gene TRBJ2-1, with 10 bases identical to TRBD1. Per germline, CDR1 LGHNA and CDR2 YNFKEQ. The CDR3 is 16 residues long. J lost 5 bases, V lost 5 bases, and 9 bases had no gene match. The chain's CDR3 is CASSYSPGQGNNEQFF. CDR3 nucleotides: TGTGCCAGCAGCTATAGCCCGGGACAGGGGAACAATGAGCAGTTCTTC.

This clonotype was observed a handful of times. V gene TRBV20-1 combines with J gene TRBJ2-7; D gene uncertain. The CDR3 is made up of 11 amino acids. Germline-derived CDR1 and CDR2 are DFQATT and SNEGSKA (reference sequence). Trimming stripped 0 bases from V and 4 bases from J, with 4 bases between. The CDR3 loop reads CSAREEYEQYF. DNA for the CDR3: TGCAGTGCTAGAGAGGAGTACGAGCAGTACTTC.

This clonotype appeared a few times. V is TRBV14 and J is TRBJ2-5; D is unclear. Trimming took 1 base from V and 2 from J, leaving 14 bases between them. The germline CDR1 and CDR2 sequences are SGHDN and FVKESK. The CDR3 is made up of 16 amino acids. The CDR3 region is CASSQVPSGLQETQYF. Here the CDR3 DNA reads TGTGCCAGCAGCCAAGTGCCGTCGGGTCTGCAAGAGACCCAGTACTTC.

This clonotype showed up just a few times. The chain combines TRBV11-2 with TRBJ2-1, with 8 bases lining up with TRBD1. CDR1 and CDR2 from the germline V gene are SGHAT and FQNNGV. The CDR3 is 15 amino acids. V shed 2 bases, J shed 2 bases, and the junction held 2 bases outside the gene matches. The CDR3 here is CASSLIQGAYNEQFF. CDR3 nucleotide sequence: TGTGCCAGCAGCTTAATACAGGGGGCCTACAATGAGCAGTTCTTC.

The J gene is TRBJ1-1, the V gene TRBV5-1; D may be TRBD1 (6 bases). Germline V gives CDR1 SGHRS, CDR2 YFSETQ. The CDR3 runs 15 residues. Trimming took 3 bases from V and 3 from J, leaving 15 bases between them. CDR3 sequence reads: CASSSGKQGHTEAFF. The DNA of the CDR3 is TGCGCCAGCAGCTCGGGGAAACAGGGCCACACTGAAGCTTTCTTT. The variable domain in full, completed from reference TRBV5-1 and TRBJ1-1, reads KAGVTQTPRYLIKTRGQQVTLSCSPISGHRSVSWYQQTPGQGLQFLFEYFSETQRNKGNFPGRFSGRQFSNSRSEMNVSTLELGDSALYLCASSSGKQGHTEAFFGQGTRLTVV.

This clonotype was detected a few times. The rearrangement joins TRBV27 to TRBJ2-7; 7 bases agree with TRBD2. V lost 5 bases and J lost 3; bases outside the gene matches: 7. The CDR3 length is 14 residues. Germline V lookup: CDR1 MNHEY, CDR2 SMNVEV (reference sequence). CDR3 sequence reads: CASSNRREHYEQYF. CDR3 nucleotides: TGTGCCAGCAGTAACAGGCGGGAGCACTACGAGCAGTACTTC.

V usage is TRBV6-1 and J usage is TRBJ1-1; maybe TRBD1 (6 bases). V was trimmed by 7 bases and J by 4 bases, leaving 16 bases between them. Germline V CDR1 and CDR2: MNHNS, SASEGT. The CDR3 is 14 residues long. The CDR3 spells CASILQGGITEAFF. Written as DNA, the CDR3 is TGTGCCAGCATTCTACAGGGCGGAATCACTGAAGCTTTCTTT.

The rearrangement links TRBV7-9 to TRBJ2-7; 8 bases are a match to TRBD1. The V segment lost 3 bases and the J segment 4 bases; nucleotides outside the gene matches: 8. Germline loops: CDR1 SEHNR, CDR2 FQNEAQ (reference sequence). This CDR3 is built from 15 residues. In nucleotides, the CDR3 is TGTGCCAGCAGCTTCCCGACAGGGGACCCGTACGAGCAGTACTTC. Its protein product is CASSFPTGDPYEQYF.

This chain links TRBV6-2 or TRBV6-3 with TRBJ2-1, with TRBD2 matching 8 bases. V trimming: 5 bases; J trimming: 6 bases; junction bases outside the gene matches: 9. Germline assignment: CDR1 MNHEY and CDR2 SVGEGT. CDR3 length equals 15 residues. The CDR3 region is CASSRGGGPINEQFF. In DNA, the CDR3 is TGTGCCAGCAGTCGGGGGGGAGGGCCGATCAATGAGCAGTTCTTC.

V is TRBV6-5 and J is TRBJ1-5; 9 bases fit TRBD1. Germline V lookup: CDR1 MNHEY, CDR2 SVGAGI. This CDR3 region has 15 residues. V trimming: 6 bases; J trimming: 3 bases; junction bases outside the gene matches: 6. The CDR3 protein is CASRYTGGNNQPQHF. CDR3 nucleotides: TGTGCCAGCAGATACACAGGGGGCAACAATCAGCCCCAGCATTTT.

The rearrangement joins TRBV5-1 to TRBJ2-7, with D possibly TRBD2 on 5 matching bases. Germline V gives CDR1 SGHRS, CDR2 YFSETQ. The CDR3 totals 13 residues. Trimming removed 1 base from V and 6 bases from J, with 11 bases in between. DNA of the CDR3: TGCGCCAGCAGCTTGTTGGACTTTCCCGAGCAGTACTTC. Translation: CASSLLDFPEQYF.

This chain uses TRBV12-3 or TRBV12-4 with TRBJ2-3; D is possibly TRBD2 (6 bases). Trimming took 6 bases from V and 4 from J, leaving 11 bases between them. The CDR3 is 13 residues long. The CDR3: CASSRDSADTQYF. The CDR3 bases are TGTGCCAGCAGCCGGGACTCAGCAGATACGCAGTATTTT.

The V and J genes are TRBV6-5 and TRBJ1-1; no firm D call. The CDR3 covers 12 residues. The germline CDR1 and CDR2 sequences are MNHEY and SVGAGI. Trimming removed 6 bases from V and 6 bases from J, with 11 bases in between. As DNA, the CDR3 is TGTGCCAGCAGCCCTAACATGGCTGAAGCTTTCTTT. Protein: CASSPNMAEAFF.

This clonotype was counted between two and nine times. The gene calls are TRBV4-1 and TRBJ2-1; 10 bases match TRBD1. V gave up 1 base and J gave up 6 bases; unmatched junction bases: 12. CDR1 and CDR2 (germline): MGHRA, YSYEKL. CDR3 size: 18 residues. As DNA, the CDR3 is TGCGCCAGCAGCCAAGGTCAGGGACAGGGGACAATTACCAATGAGCAGTTCTTC. Translating it yields CASSQGQGQGTITNEQFF.

The chain uses TRBV20-1 and TRBJ2-4; D uncertain. CDR1 and CDR2 from the germline V gene are DFQATT and SNEGSKA (reference sequence). The length of the CDR3 is 15 residues. V was clipped by 0 bases and J by 0 bases, with 9 bases between them. CDR3 sequence reads: CSARDLGTAKNIQYF. The CDR3 nucleotides read TGCAGTGCTAGAGACTTGGGAACAGCCAAAAACATTCAGTACTTC.

This clonotype has just a few counts. The chain is built from TRBV10-3 and TRBJ1-2; TRBD1 is a possible D gene (6 bases). The germline V and J ends were trimmed by 6 bases and 4 bases, with 18 bases remaining between them. CDR1 is ENHRY and CDR2 is SYGVKD in the germline V gene. The CDR3 runs 15 residues. Here the CDR3 reads CAIRYPGPGAYGYTF. CDR3 coding DNA: TGTGCCATCAGATATCCGGGACCGGGGGCCTATGGCTACACCTTC.

This clonotype was counted at least ten times. V gene TRBV5-1 combines with J gene TRBJ2-3; D is unresolved. The CDR3 length is 15 residues. The germline gives CDR1 SGHRS, CDR2 YFSETQ. Trimming shortened V by 2 bases and J by 5 bases, and 15 bases separated the two germline ends. The CDR3 sequence: CASSFRTLPQDTQYF. The CDR3 DNA follows: TGCGCCAGCAGCTTTAGGACCCTCCCTCAAGATACGCAGTATTTT.

The V gene is TRBV7-8, the J gene TRBJ2-1, with 9 bases matching TRBD2. Germline CDR1 reads SGHVS; CDR2 reads FQNEAQ. The CDR3 runs 13 residues. Losses at the gene ends were 8 bases for V and 3 bases for J; bases not matched to a gene: 2. CDR3 protein: CASERGDYNEQFF. The CDR3 nucleotides read TGTGCCAGCGAGCGGGGGGACTACAATGAGCAGTTCTTC.